The 14 T cell receptor beta chains listed next were all sequenced from one sample in a study of CD8 T cell repertoires and HIV-1 epitope variants. Their antigen targets remain unknown. Using immunoSEQ multiplex PCR, the repertoire was profiled, and TCRdb retains in-frame clones only, with some absent. The sample consists of 4,500 or so clones, 68% of them appearing once. Sequenced material: cultured CD8+ T cells derived from PBMCs. The receptors here all came from a male donor with HIV.

This clone was observed once. This chain uses TRBV27 with TRBJ2-7; 8 bases align to TRBD2. The CDR3 runs 16 residues. Germline V gives CDR1 MNHEY, CDR2 SMNVEV (reference sequence). V was clipped by 4 bases and J by 3 bases; unmatched bases: 11. The CDR3 region is CASSSTTSGRLYEQYF. The DNA of the CDR3 is TGTGCCAGCAGTTCGACCACCAGCGGGAGACTCTACGAGCAGTACTTC.

V gene TRBV5-6 combines with J gene TRBJ2-3; D not resolved. The length of the CDR3 is 14 residues. Germline V CDR1 and CDR2: SGHDT, YYEEEE. Trimming removed 4 bases from V and 0 bases from J, with 9 bases in between. CDR3 DNA: TGTGCCAGCAGCCGCGCAGTGAGCACAGATACGCAGTATTTT. As protein: CASSRAVSTDTQYF.

This rearrangement joins TRBV19 to TRBJ1-1, with D possibly TRBD1 on 5 matching bases. The germline gives CDR1 LNHDA, CDR2 SQIVND (reference sequence). The CDR3 is 16 amino acids. V gave up 0 bases and J gave up 0 bases, with 11 bases separating them. The CDR3 DNA sequence: TGTGCCAGTAGTATAGAGACAGAAGACATGAACACTGAAGCTTTCTTT. Translation gives CASSIETEDMNTEAFF.

The rearrangement joins TRBV21-1 to TRBJ1-4; the table's D call of TRBD1 was not tested on the DNA. TRBV21-1 is a known pseudogene. The CDR3 length is 17 residues. This CDR3 is CASSKAHRGAKDEKLFF. The CDR3 bases are TGTGCCAGCAGCAAAGCGCACAGGGGAGCGAAGGATGAAAAACTGTTTTTT.

The chain couples TRBV9 to TRBJ2-7, with D possibly being TRBD2 (6 bases). CDR1 is SGDLS, CDR2 YYNGEE, per germline. The V end lost 0 bases, the J end lost 5 bases, and 12 bases lay between the germline ends. CDR3 length equals 14 residues. CDR3 loop: CASSVVEGADEQYF. As DNA, the CDR3 is TGTGCCAGCAGCGTAGTGGAGGGAGCGGACGAGCAGTACTTC.

The chain is built from TRBV28 and TRBJ1-5, with 9 positions matching TRBD1. Germline V gives CDR1 MDHEN, CDR2 SYDVKM. The CDR3 sequence is 14 residues long. V gave up 6 bases and J gave up 7 bases; unmatched junction bases: 7. The CDR3 DNA sequence: TGTGCCAGCAGCTCGACAGGGGGGGAACAGCCCCAGCATTTT. Encoded protein: CASSSTGGEQPQHF.

This chain links TRBV10-3 with TRBJ2-7, with D uncertain. Trimming removed 3 bases at V and 2 bases at J, with 14 bases between. The CDR3 is 15 amino acids. Germline V CDR1 and CDR2: ENHRY, SYGVKD. CDR3 protein: CAISDGSHTAYEQYF. The CDR3 DNA reads TGTGCCATCAGTGATGGCAGTCACACGGCCTACGAGCAGTACTTC.

The chain recombines TRBV28 with TRBJ1-1; D is possibly TRBD1 (6 bases). CDR1 is MDHEN, CDR2 SYDVKM, per germline. V lost 11 bases, J lost 1 base, and 14 bases lay in between. The CDR3 spans 13 residues. CDR3 DNA sequence: TGTGCCGAAAGGGGGAGGGAGAACACTGAAGCTTTCTTT. This codes for CAERGRENTEAFF.

This clone was seen only once. The chain carries TRBV25-1 and TRBJ2-5; D not certain. V was clipped by 3 bases and J by 5 bases, with 13 bases between them. This CDR3 is 14 amino acids long. CDR1 and CDR2 (germline): MGHDK, SYGVNS. The CDR3 DNA reads TGTGCCAGCAGTGAGACCGTGAAGGGCGAGACCCAGTACTTC. Translating gives CASSETVKGETQYF. Combining the CDR3 with reference TRBV25-1 and TRBJ2-5 gives the whole variable domain EADIYQTPRYLVIGTGKKITLECSQTMGHDKMYWYQQDPGMELHLIHYSYGVNSTEKGDLSSESTVSRIRTEHFPLTLESARPSHTSQYLCASSETVKGETQYFGPGTRLLVL.

The rearrangement uses TRBV7-8 and TRBJ1-5; D remains unclear. The germline V and J ends were trimmed by 3 bases and 2 bases, with 11 bases remaining between them. Germline CDR1 reads SGHVS; CDR2 reads FQNEAQ. The CDR3 runs to 15 residues. CDR3 nucleotide sequence: TGTGCCAGCAGCTTCCAGGAAAGGGGCAATCAGCCCCAGCATTTT. This encodes CASSFQERGNQPQHF.

The CDR3 DNA reads TGTGCCAGCTCCTCGAGCGGGGCCCTCTCCAATGAGCAGTTCTTC. This translates into CASSSSGALSNEQFF. The V gene is TRBV2, the J gene TRBJ2-1; the match to TRBD2 covers 7 bases. Germline V lookup: CDR1 SNHLY, CDR2 FYNNEI. The CDR3 runs to 15 residues. The V and J ends lost 8 bases and 6 bases, in that order; junction bases with no gene match: 13. Full variable domain (rest looked up from reference TRBV2 and TRBJ2-1): EPEVTQTPSHQVTQMGQEVILRCVPISNHLYFYWYRQILGQKVEFLVSFYNNEISEKSEIFDDQFSVERPDGSNFTLKIRSTKLEDSAMYFCASSSSGALSNEQFFGPGTRLTVL.

This rearrangement joins TRBV30 to TRBJ2-5, with D possibly TRBD1 on 6 matching bases. The J call is uncertain, as TRBJ2-7 better fits the DNA end. CDR1 GTSNPN and CDR2 SVGIG come from the germline V gene (reference sequence). The CDR3 is 15 residues long. The CDR3 is CAWTPPDSLSYEQYF. In nucleotides, the CDR3 is TGTGCCTGGACCCCGCCGGACAGTCTCTCCTACGAGCAGTACTTC.

This rearrangement joins TRBV11-1 to TRBJ2-1, with 14 bases identical to TRBD2. The CDR3 runs to 15 residues. The germline V gene encodes CDR1 SGHAT and CDR2 FQDESV (reference sequence). Losses at the gene ends were 3 bases for V and 7 bases for J; bases not matched to a gene: 2. Here the CDR3 reads CASSFGTSGSNEQFF. The DNA of the CDR3 is TGTGCCAGCAGCTTTGGGACTAGCGGGAGTAATGAGCAGTTCTTC.

The table lists this clone with a count of one. The rearrangement joins TRBV9 to TRBJ1-3; D ambiguous. Germline V gives CDR1 SGDLS, CDR2 YYNGEE. The CDR3 loop spans 14 amino acids. V was cut by 6 bases and J by 6 bases, with 16 bases left in between. In DNA form, the CDR3 reads TGTGCCAGCACCAGGACGGGATATGAAAACACCATATATTTT. It translates to CASTRTGYENTIYF.